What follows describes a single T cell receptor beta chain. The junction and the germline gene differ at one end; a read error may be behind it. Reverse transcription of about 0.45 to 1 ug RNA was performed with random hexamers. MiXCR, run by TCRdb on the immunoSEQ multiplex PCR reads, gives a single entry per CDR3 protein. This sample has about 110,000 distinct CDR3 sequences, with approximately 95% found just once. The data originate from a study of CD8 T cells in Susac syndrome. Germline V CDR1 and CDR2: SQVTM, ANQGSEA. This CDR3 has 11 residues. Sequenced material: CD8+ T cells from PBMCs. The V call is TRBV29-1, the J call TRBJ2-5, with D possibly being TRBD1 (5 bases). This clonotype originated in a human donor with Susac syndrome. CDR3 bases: TGCAGCGTTCCACTCAGGGAACGGATGGACTTC. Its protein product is CSVPLRERMDF.